Each of the 8 T cell receptor beta chains below was sequenced from the same sample in a study of shared clonotypes between healthy human individuals. Produced via immunoSEQ multiplex PCR; TCRdb's table is partial and in-frame only. The sample holds around 2.1 million clones, approximately 94% seen once. Sequencing used naive CD4+ T cells sorted from blood. Subset given: CD45RA+ positively selected. The receptors here all came from a man younger than 35 in good health.

This chain links TRBV7-2 with TRBJ1-4, with 7 bases aligning to TRBD1. After removal of 6 bases from V and 8 bases from J, the junction contained 6 bases not matched to a gene. The V gene's germline CDR1 is SGHTA and CDR2 FQGNSA. The length of the CDR3 is 13 residues. CDR3 nucleotide sequence: TGTGCCAGCAGACCTACAGGGGTGGAAAAACTGTTTTTT. Amino acid sequence: CASRPTGVEKLFF.

The chain combines TRBV5-4 with TRBJ2-2, with 7 bases that match TRBD2. Per the germline V gene, CDR1 is SGHNT and CDR2 is YYREEE (reference sequence). J gave up 5 bases and V 0 bases, and 10 bases lay outside the gene matches. This CDR3 is 17 amino acids long. Written as DNA, the CDR3 is TGTGCCAGCAGCTTGGTCCCTCTCGGGGGAGGGACCGGGGAGCTGTTTTTT. It translates to CASSLVPLGGGTGELFF.

The V call is TRBV9, the J call TRBJ2-1; 10 bases align to TRBD2. Germline lookup yields CDR1 SGDLS and CDR2 YYNGEE. The CDR3 runs 15 residues. Unmatched junction bases numbered 4, after V lost 2 bases and J lost 5 bases. The CDR3 loop is CASSVLAGVNNEQFF. CDR3 DNA sequence: TGTGCCAGCAGCGTCCTAGCGGGAGTAAACAATGAGCAGTTCTTC.

The CDR3 sequence is CASSYQGQSTDTQYF. CDR3 bases: TGTGCCAGCAGTTACCAAGGACAGAGCACAGATACGCAGTATTTT. This sequence joins TRBV6-6 and TRBJ2-3; D is perhaps TRBD1 (6 bases). Germline assignment: CDR1 MNHNY and CDR2 SVGAGI (reference sequence). CDR3 length equals 15 residues. The ends were cut back, 2 bases at V and 0 bases at J, with 9 bases in the middle.

This sequence joins TRBV2 and TRBJ2-3, with unresolved D. The CDR3 is made up of 13 amino acids. The germline V gene encodes CDR1 SNHLY and CDR2 FYNNEI. Trimming pared 7 bases from V and 0 bases from J, leaving 8 bases between. The CDR3 is CASKRPSTDTQYF. In DNA form, the CDR3 reads TGTGCCAGCAAGAGGCCGAGCACAGATACGCAGTATTTT.

The chain links TRBV13 to TRBJ2-3, with TRBD2 as a possible D gene (5 bases). The CDR3 runs 18 residues. Trimming stripped 3 bases from V and 0 bases from J, with 19 bases between. Per germline, CDR1 PRHDT and CDR2 FYEKMQ (reference sequence). The chain's CDR3 is CASSLPSRWEYSTDTQYF. The CDR3 DNA reads TGTGCCAGCAGCTTGCCATCCCGTTGGGAGTACAGCACAGATACGCAGTATTTT.

The J gene is TRBJ2-5, the V gene TRBV30; D uncertain. Trimming left V 6 bases short and J 8 bases short, with 13 bases between. In germline, CDR1 is GTSNPN, CDR2 SVGIG (reference sequence). The CDR3 covers 11 residues. The CDR3 spells CACRHGPTQYF. CDR3 bases: TGTGCCTGCAGACATGGCCCAACCCAGTACTTC.

The chain carries TRBV28 and TRBJ2-5; TRBD2 is a possible D gene (7 bases). Germline V gene data show CDR1 as MDHEN and CDR2 as SYDVKM. The CDR3 has 16 residues. Trimming shortened V by 7 bases and J by 4 bases, and 22 bases separated the two germline ends. The CDR3 nucleotides are TGTGCCAGCACCACCCGGTGGGGGGGGCCAGGAGAGACCCAGTACTTC. Translation: CASTTRWGGPGETQYF.